The next 26 T cell receptor beta chains were all read from a single sample in a study of response to subunit inactivated influenza vaccine. TCRdb called the RT-PCR reads again in MiXCR, with one record for every CDR3 protein. Here the sample spans fewer than 250,000 distinct CDR3 sequences, roughly 14% being singletons. The sample in question was CD8+ T cells sorted from PBMCs, obtained roughly 5 days after vaccination. These receptors all stem from a man aged 50 or older who received an inactivated influenza vaccine.

The chain recombines TRBV10-3 with TRBJ2-7; D possibly matches TRBD1 or TRBD2 (5 bases each). The germline CDR1 and CDR2 sequences are ENHRY and SYGVKD. There are 18 residues in the CDR3. Trimming took off 2 bases at V and 4 bases at J, with 24 bases between the two ends. Here the CDR3 reads CAISEPSGKSGAAYEQYF. For the CDR3, the DNA is TGTGCCATCAGTGAGCCTTCGGGGAAGTCCGGGGCAGCGTACGAGCAGTACTTC.

This clonotype has just a few counts. The rearrangement joins TRBV7-9 to TRBJ2-1; maybe TRBD1 (6 bases). Trimming took off 1 base at V and 10 bases at J, with 17 bases between the two ends. Germline values: CDR1 SEHNR, CDR2 FQNEAQ (reference sequence). The CDR3 extends over 15 amino acids. The chain's CDR3 is CASSLGPTGNFEQFF. The CDR3, as DNA: TGTGCCAGCAGCTTAGGGCCTACAGGGAACTTCGAGCAGTTCTTC.

The rearrangement uses TRBV6-5 and TRBJ1-4, with 10 positions matching TRBD1. V lost 3 bases, J lost 8 bases, and 12 bases stayed unmatched. Germline loops: CDR1 MNHEY, CDR2 SVGAGI. The CDR3 runs to 17 residues. DNA for the CDR3: TGTGCCAGCAGTTATATGGACAGGGGGAGGCTGGCGGAAAAACTGTTTTTT. Its translation: CASSYMDRGRLAEKLFF.

J is TRBJ2-7 and V is TRBV12-3 or TRBV12-4; 14 nucleotides line up with TRBD2. The CDR3 spans 15 residues. V was clipped by 7 bases and J by 2 bases; unmatched bases: 4. The DNA of the CDR3 is TGTGCCAGCACCATGGGACTAGCGGGAGCCTACGAGCAGTACTTC. Protein sequence: CASTMGLAGAYEQYF.

V is TRBV11-1 and J is TRBJ2-5; 7 nucleotides match TRBD1. Unmatched junction bases numbered 10, after V lost 4 bases and J lost 2 bases. This CDR3 has 16 amino acids. Germline CDR1 reads SGHAT; CDR2 reads FQDESV (reference sequence). The CDR3 coding sequence is TGTGCCAGCAGCTCCACCGCCGGGACAGAACAAGAGACCCAGTACTTC. As protein: CASSSTAGTEQETQYF.

The table lists this clonotype with a few counts. The rearrangement uses TRBV7-9 and TRBJ2-7; D remains unclear. In germline, CDR1 is SEHNR, CDR2 FQNEAQ (reference sequence). Trimming shortened V by 6 bases and J by 2 bases, and 5 bases separated the two germline ends. This CDR3 region has 11 residues. CDR3 coding DNA: TGTGCCAGCAGGTCAACCTACGAGCAGTACTTC. This codes for CASRSTYEQYF.

This clonotype came up a few times. The gene calls are TRBV7-9 and TRBJ2-7; TRBD1 is a possible D gene (5 bases). The V gene's germline CDR1 is SEHNR and CDR2 FQNEAQ (reference sequence). Trimming took off 1 base at V and 2 bases at J, with 12 bases between the two ends. The CDR3 consists of 15 residues. The CDR3 sequence: CASSLGAGSAYEQYF. CDR3 in DNA: TGTGCCAGCAGCTTAGGGGCAGGGTCGGCCTACGAGCAGTACTTC.

A few counts support this clonotype. The chain carries TRBV4-1 and TRBJ2-7; D not certain. V was pared by 3 bases and J by 2 bases, with 8 bases between. This CDR3 is built from 13 residues. Per germline, CDR1 MGHRA and CDR2 YSYEKL. The CDR3 region is CASSHSGPYEQYF. The DNA for the CDR3 is TGCGCCAGCAGCCATTCCGGGCCCTACGAGCAGTACTTC.

The chain employs TRBV24-1 and TRBJ2-2; TRBD1 matches at 8 bases. V was pared by 5 bases and J by 2 bases, with 3 bases of the junction left unmatched. Germline CDR1 is KGHDR and CDR2 is SFDVKD. The CDR3 is 15 residues long. CDR3 in DNA: TGTGCCACCAGTGCCGGGACAGGAAACACCGGGGAGCTGTTTTTT. Residues: CATSAGTGNTGELFF.

This clonotype was counted a few times. V is TRBV4-3 and J is TRBJ2-7, with 7 bases identical to TRBD1. The CDR3 runs to 15 residues. Unmatched junction bases numbered 6, after V lost 3 bases and J lost 1 base. Germline values: CDR1 LGHNA, CDR2 YSLEER. CDR3 sequence (DNA): TGCGCCAGCAGCCAGCTCCAGACAGGGTCCTACGAGCAGTACTTC. Translated: CASSQLQTGSYEQYF.

This clonotype was counted ten times or more. The chain combines TRBV6-2 or TRBV6-3 with TRBJ2-4; unclear D gene. V was shortened by 5 bases and J by 13 bases, with 18 bases between the two germline ends. Germline V lookup: CDR1 MNHEY, CDR2 SVGEGT. The CDR3 length is 13 residues. The CDR3 spells CASSMVDIFHQYF. In nucleotides, the CDR3 is TGTGCCAGCAGTATGGTCGACATTTTCCACCAGTACTTC.

J is TRBJ2-7 and V is TRBV29-1; possibly TRBD1 for D (6 bases). V was trimmed by 5 bases and J by 0 bases, leaving 20 bases between them. The CDR3 is made up of 16 amino acids. CDR1 and CDR2 from the germline V gene are SQVTM and ANQGSEA. CDR3 protein: CSVWGQGVLGSYEQYF. The CDR3 DNA sequence: TGCAGCGTTTGGGGGCAGGGAGTACTAGGCTCCTACGAGCAGTACTTC.

Ten or more counts support this clonotype. The chain joins TRBV7-8 to TRBJ2-3; D is ambiguous. Per the germline V gene, CDR1 is SGHVS and CDR2 is FQNEAQ. The CDR3 is made up of 11 amino acids. Deletions cut 5 bases from V and 2 bases from J, with 2 bases between. This chain's CDR3 is CASSHTDTQYF. CDR3 DNA: TGTGCCAGCAGCCACACAGATACGCAGTATTTT. The full variable domain, in which reference TRBV7-8 and TRBJ2-3 provide the parts outside the CDR3, is GAGVSQSPRYKVAKRGQDVALRCDPISGHVSLFWYQQALGQGPEFLTYFQNEAQLDKSGLPSDRFFAERPEGSVSTLKIQRTQQEDSAVYLCASSHTDTQYFGPGTRLTVL.

The chain couples TRBV30 to TRBJ1-2; D unresolved. Between the trimmed V and J ends, which lost 4 bases and 2 bases, there was a span of 14 bases. The CDR3 is 14 amino acids. CDR1 is GTSNPN and CDR2 is SVGIG in the germline V gene (reference sequence). DNA of the CDR3: TGTGCCTGGATCGGGTTTTCGGACAACTATGGCTACACCTTC. It encodes CAWIGFSDNYGYTF.

In this sample, this clonotype turned up a few times. This CDR3 reads CASSYSDGSNQPQHF. The CDR3 nucleotides read TGTGCCAGCAGTTACTCTGACGGCTCCAATCAGCCCCAGCATTTT. V usage is TRBV6-5 and J usage is TRBJ1-5; D not resolved. V was cut by 0 bases and J by 3 bases, with 9 bases left in between. CDR1 and CDR2 (germline): MNHEY, SVGAGI. This CDR3 is built from 15 residues.

Ten or more counts support this clonotype. This chain links TRBV20-1 with TRBJ2-5; D possibly corresponds to TRBD2 (5 bases). The ends were cut back, 2 bases at V and 7 bases at J, with 14 bases in the middle. The CDR3 extends over 13 amino acids. Germline V gene data show CDR1 as DFQATT and CDR2 as SNEGSKA (reference sequence). CDR3 nucleotides: TGCAGTGCTAGACGGCCTAGCCTCGGGACCCAGTACTTC. The encoded protein is CSARRPSLGTQYF.

V is TRBV4-2 and J is TRBJ2-7, with 10 bases fitting TRBD2. Trimming at V came to 3 bases and at J to 2 bases, leaving 13 bases not matched to a gene. Germline V lookup: CDR1 LGHNA, CDR2 YNFKEQ. CDR3 size: 18 residues. The CDR3 DNA reads TGTGCCAGCAGCCACGACTATTTTCGGCTAGCGGGGGCCTACGAGCAGTACTTC. Protein product: CASSHDYFRLAGAYEQYF.

This clonotype was found many times. The chain carries TRBV19 and TRBJ2-3; 16 bases are a match to TRBD2. Germline CDR1 reads LNHDA; CDR2 reads SQIVND (reference sequence). Trimming at V came to 3 bases and at J to 14 bases, leaving 8 bases not matched to a gene. The CDR3 has 15 amino acids. The CDR3 coding sequence is TGTGCCAGTAGTATGGGACTAGCGGGGGGGCCCGCCCCGTATTTT. The encoded protein is CASSMGLAGGPAPYF.

The V call is TRBV7-9, the J call TRBJ2-1; no reliable D call. The V and J ends lost 2 bases and 9 bases respectively, with 8 bases between them. The germline CDR1 and CDR2 sequences are SEHNR and FQNEAQ (reference sequence). The CDR3 totals 12 residues. Here the CDR3 reads CASSLQEFEQFF. The CDR3 nucleotides are TGTGCCAGCAGCTTACAAGAATTTGAGCAGTTCTTC. Full variable domain (outside the CDR3, taken from reference TRBV7-9 and TRBJ2-1): DTGVSQNPRHKITKRGQNVTFRCDPISEHNRLYWYRQTLGQGPEFLTYFQNEAQLEKSRLLSDRFSAERPKGSFSTLEIQRTEQGDSAMYLCASSLQEFEQFFGPGTRLTVL.

This clonotype was counted a few times. This chain connects TRBV11-2 to TRBJ2-5, with 8 bases aligning to TRBD2. The trim removed 4 bases at V and 5 bases at J, leaving 9 bases unmatched. This CDR3 comprises 15 residues. Germline V gives CDR1 SGHAT, CDR2 FQNNGV. Here the CDR3 reads CASSYTYGRGETQYF. The CDR3 DNA reads TGTGCCAGCAGCTATACCTACGGGAGGGGGGAGACCCAGTACTTC.

The chain has TRBV21-1 and TRBJ2-2; the table's D call, TRBD1, was not checked against the DNA. TRBV21-1 is assigned pseudogene status. CDR3 size: 17 residues. CDR3 region: CASSFLGVRGVTGELFF. The CDR3 nucleotides read TGTGCCAGCAGCTTTCTGGGGGTGAGGGGCGTAACCGGGGAGCTGTTTTTT.

This clonotype was seen a handful of times. The chain employs TRBV7-9 and TRBJ2-1; D unresolved. Trimming shortened V by 5 bases and J by 7 bases, and 12 bases separated the two germline ends. Per germline, CDR1 SEHNR and CDR2 FQNEAQ (reference sequence). The CDR3 has 13 amino acids. The CDR3, as DNA: TGTGCCAGCAGCGACCCGACTTGGAATGAGCAGTTCTTC. Translating it yields CASSDPTWNEQFF.

This clonotype was seen more than once but under ten times. CDR3 sequence: CASSQDRGRGETQYF. The CDR3 DNA reads TGTGCCAGCAGTCAGGACAGGGGGCGTGGGGAGACCCAGTACTTC. This chain connects TRBV6-1 to TRBJ2-5, with 11 bases fitting TRBD1. Losses at the gene ends were 5 bases for V and 5 bases for J; bases not matched to a gene: 7. The CDR3 length is 15 residues. Germline assignment: CDR1 MNHNS and CDR2 SASEGT.

The table lists this clonotype with a few counts. V usage is TRBV9 and J usage is TRBJ2-7; 7 positions agree with TRBD2. J was trimmed by 5 bases and V by 0 bases; bases with no gene match: 5. The V gene's germline CDR1 is SGDLS and CDR2 YYNGEE. CDR3 length equals 14 residues. The DNA for the CDR3 is TGTGCCAGCAGCGTAGCTGGGGGAGGGGACGAGCAGTACTTC. Residues: CASSVAGGGDEQYF.

This clonotype was found many times. CDR3 residues: CASSYSPYEQYF. CDR3 nucleotide sequence: TGTGCCAGCAGTTACTCGCCCTACGAGCAGTACTTC. J is TRBJ2-7 and V is TRBV6-2 or TRBV6-3; D remains unclear. V lost 0 bases and J 2 bases, leaving 2 bases between the germline ends. This CDR3 is built from 12 residues. CDR1 and CDR2 (germline): MNHEY, SVGEGT.

This chain connects TRBV7-9 to TRBJ2-1; 9 nucleotides align to TRBD2. Per the germline V gene, CDR1 is SEHNR and CDR2 is FQNEAQ (reference sequence). The V and J ends lost 6 bases and 1 base, in that order; junction bases with no gene match: 4. The CDR3 spans 15 residues. The CDR3 DNA sequence: TGTGCCAGCAGACTAGCGGGTGGTTCCTACAATGAGCAGTTCTTC. Encoded protein: CASRLAGGSYNEQFF.